A single sample gave rise to the 28 T cell receptor beta chains below, sequenced in a study of blood T cell repertoires in COVID-19. Profiling relied on immunoSEQ multiplex PCR, and the TCRdb table lists in-frame clones only, not all of them. Of tens of thousands of clones listed, about nine tenths are singletons. The sequencing sample was made of peripheral blood. These receptor sequences come from a human donor in a cohort sampled during active COVID-19.

The chain recombines TRBV2 with TRBJ2-2; 7 positions match TRBD2. The CDR3 runs 17 residues. Germline trimming cut 2 bases from V and 2 bases from J; bases unmatched to any gene: 8. Germline V lookup: CDR1 SNHLY, CDR2 FYNNEI. The CDR3 sequence: CASSETSSGINTGELFF. The CDR3 nucleotides are TGTGCCAGCAGTGAAACTAGCAGCGGGATCAACACCGGGGAGCTGTTTTTT.

For the CDR3, the DNA is TGTGCCAGCAGCTTAGGGGCCAGCGGGAGTGTCTACGAGCAGTACTTC. Amino acids: CASSLGASGSVYEQYF. This chain connects TRBV7-9 to TRBJ2-7; 8 positions agree with TRBD2. The germline gives CDR1 SEHNR, CDR2 FQNEAQ (reference sequence). The J segment lost 3 bases and the V segment lost 1 base, leaving 8 bases of the junction unmatched. The CDR3 sequence is 16 residues long.

Regarding this clone: Different DNA sequences within this sample yield the same CDR3. The chain combines TRBV24-1 with TRBJ2-5; tentative D call: TRBD2 (6 bases). The germline V gene encodes CDR1 KGHDR and CDR2 SFDVKD. Between the trimmed V and J ends, which lost 9 bases and 3 bases, there was a span of 19 bases. The CDR3 loop spans 15 amino acids. CDR3 in amino acids: CATGGGGYLKETQYF. CDR3 DNA sequence: TGTGCCACCGGTGGAGGAGGGTACCTTAAAGAGACCCAGTACTTC.

This clone was seen a handful of times. This sequence joins TRBV11-2 and TRBJ2-7; D might be TRBD1 (6 bases). The CDR3 extends over 14 amino acids. CDR1 is SGHAT, CDR2 FQNNGV, per germline. The V end lost 1 base, the J end lost 7 bases, and 14 bases lay between the germline ends. In DNA form, the CDR3 reads TGTGCCAGCAGCTTAGTGAGCAGGGACACTGAGCAGTACTTC. Its translation is CASSLVSRDTEQYF.

This sequence joins TRBV30 and TRBJ2-7; TRBD1 might be the D (6 bases). The ends were cut back, 5 bases at V and 0 bases at J, with 14 bases in the middle. CDR1 and CDR2 from the germline V gene are GTSNPN and SVGIG (reference sequence). The CDR3 has 14 amino acids. The CDR3 reads CAWSTGTPSYEQYF. The CDR3 DNA is TGTGCCTGGTCTACCGGGACACCCTCCTACGAGCAGTACTTC. Looking up the rest from reference TRBV30 and TRBJ2-7 gives the full variable domain: SQTIHQWPATLVQPVGSPLSLECTVEGTSNPNLYWYRQAAGRGLQLLFYSVGIGQISSEVPQNLSASRPQDRQFILSSKKLLLSDSGFYLCAWSTGTPSYEQYFGPGTRLTVT.

The chain carries TRBV7-8 and TRBJ2-2, with 8 bases matching TRBD1. Germline V lookup: CDR1 SGHVS, CDR2 FQNEAQ. This CDR3 is built from 16 residues. V was clipped by 5 bases and J by 1 base; unmatched bases: 6. In DNA form, the CDR3 reads TGTGCCAGCAGCGCTACCGGGACAGGGAACACCGGGGAGCTGTTTTTT. This translates into CASSATGTGNTGELFF. Combining the CDR3 with reference TRBV7-8 and TRBJ2-2 gives the whole variable domain GAGVSQSPRYKVAKRGQDVALRCDPISGHVSLFWYQQALGQGPEFLTYFQNEAQLDKSGLPSDRFFAERPEGSVSTLKIQRTQQEDSAVYLCASSATGTGNTGELFFGEGSRLTVL.

The chain joins TRBV4-3 to TRBJ1-1; D is unclear. CDR1 LGHNA and CDR2 YSLEER come from the germline V gene. The length of the CDR3 is 15 residues. The V end lost 0 bases, the J end lost 3 bases, and 11 bases lay between the germline ends. The CDR3 sequence: CASSQDSTVYTEAFF. The CDR3 coding sequence is TGCGCCAGCAGCCAAGATTCAACGGTTTACACTGAAGCTTTCTTT.

V and J are TRBV6-1 and TRBJ2-1, with TRBD2 matching 7 bases. This CDR3 region has 15 residues. With V trimmed by 2 bases and J by 5 bases, 6 bases remained unmatched. Germline V gene sequence: CDR1 MNHNS, CDR2 SASEGT. Here the CDR3 DNA reads TGTGCCAGCAGTGAATTGGCTAGCGGAAACAATGAGCAGTTCTTC. Residues: CASSELASGNNEQFF.

The chain is built from TRBV7-9 and TRBJ2-5, with D possibly being TRBD1 (5 bases). The CDR3 covers 16 residues. Per the germline V gene, CDR1 is SEHNR and CDR2 is FQNEAQ (reference sequence). V shed 1 base and J shed 5 bases, with 17 bases lying between them. Here the CDR3 reads CASSLGTTKRAETQYF. DNA for the CDR3: TGTGCCAGCAGCTTAGGGACAACTAAGCGCGCTGAGACCCAGTACTTC. Filled out from reference TRBV7-9 and TRBJ2-5, the complete variable domain reads DTGVSQNPRHKITKRGQNVTFRCDPISEHNRLYWYRQTLGQGPEFLTYFQNEAQLEKSRLLSDRFSAERPKGSFSTLEIQRTEQGDSAMYLCASSLGTTKRAETQYFGPGTRLLVL.

The chain carries TRBV7-3 and TRBJ2-2; 10 nucleotides agree with TRBD2. Per germline, CDR1 SGHTA and CDR2 FQGTGA. This CDR3 is built from 13 residues. The V and J ends lost 5 bases and 7 bases, in that order; junction bases with no gene match: 1. For the CDR3, the DNA is TGTGCCAGCAGCCGGACTAGCGGCGGGGAGCTGTTTTTT. Its translation is CASSRTSGGELFF.

The genes are TRBV28 and TRBJ2-2; TRBD1 agrees at 8 bases. Germline CDR1 MDHEN, CDR2 SYDVKM. V trimming: 2 bases; J trimming: 6 bases; junction bases outside the gene matches: 2. The CDR3 extends over 14 amino acids. The chain's CDR3 is CASSLDRGSGELFF. In nucleotides, the CDR3 is TGTGCCAGCAGTTTAGACAGGGGATCCGGGGAGCTGTTTTTT. Filled out from reference TRBV28 and TRBJ2-2, the complete variable domain reads DVKVTQSSRYLVKRTGEKVFLECVQDMDHENMFWYRQDPGLGLRLIYFSYDVKMKEKGDIPEGYSVSREKKERFSLILESASTNQTSMYLCASSLDRGSGELFFGEGSRLTVL.

The chain recombines TRBV6-5 with TRBJ2-1; 14 nucleotides align to TRBD2. CDR1 and CDR2 (germline): MNHEY, SVGAGI. V was clipped by 7 bases and J by 6 bases; unmatched bases: 5. The CDR3 runs to 15 residues. The CDR3 is CASKPGTSGSNEQFF. Written as DNA, the CDR3 is TGTGCCAGCAAACCCGGGACTAGCGGGAGCAATGAGCAGTTCTTC.

The chain has TRBV7-8 and TRBJ2-3; 7 bases align to TRBD2. The junction had 5 bases not matched to a gene; V was cut back by 5 bases and J by 0 bases. CDR1 is SGHVS, CDR2 FQNEAQ, per germline. The CDR3 has 15 residues. CDR3 region: CASSRGSPSTDTQYF. CDR3 in DNA: TGTGCCAGCAGCCGCGGGAGCCCCAGCACAGATACGCAGTATTTT.

This chain joins TRBV29-1 and TRBJ1-5; TRBD1 matches 10 bases. The CDR3 is 17 residues long. Germline assignment: CDR1 SQVTM and CDR2 ANQGSEA. The V segment lost 6 bases and the J segment 0 bases; nucleotides outside the gene matches: 11. The CDR3, as DNA: TGCAGCGTGTTAGGGACAGGGGACCAGTATAGCAATCAGCCCCAGCATTTT. It translates to CSVLGTGDQYSNQPQHF. Full variable domain (rest looked up from reference TRBV29-1 and TRBJ1-5): SAVISQKPSRDICQRGTSLTIQCQVDSQVTMMFWYRQQPGQSLTLIATANQGSEATYESGFVIDKFPISRPNLTFSTLTVSNMSPEDSSIYLCSVLGTGDQYSNQPQHFGDGTRLSIL.

This chain connects TRBV9 to TRBJ2-1, with 13 bases matching TRBD2. The CDR3 has 15 amino acids. The germline V gene has CDR1 SGDLS and CDR2 YYNGEE. V was pared by 3 bases and J by 7 bases, with 4 bases of the junction left unmatched. The chain's CDR3 is CASSAWTSGRNEQFF. In DNA form, the CDR3 reads TGTGCCAGCAGCGCCTGGACTAGCGGGAGAAATGAGCAGTTCTTC.

The chain joins TRBV14 to TRBJ2-7; TRBD2 matches at 13 bases. The CDR3 is made up of 15 amino acids. CDR1 SGHDN and CDR2 FVKESK come from the germline V gene. J lost 5 bases, V lost 4 bases, and 5 bases had no gene match. The CDR3 sequence is CASSPWTSGSHEQYF. The CDR3 DNA reads TGTGCCAGCAGCCCATGGACTAGCGGGAGTCACGAGCAGTACTTC.

V usage is TRBV10-3 and J usage is TRBJ1-2; 10 bases agree with TRBD1. The V gene end was trimmed by 10 bases and the J gene end by 7 bases; junction bases not matched to a gene: 15. The V gene's germline CDR1 is ENHRY and CDR2 SYGVKD. This CDR3 contains 15 residues. The CDR3 DNA reads as TGTGCCACCCTATTTGACAGGGGGCGCGGTGCTGGCTACACCTTC. Translated: CATLFDRGRGAGYTF.

J is TRBJ2-2 and V is TRBV7-8; D is perhaps TRBD2 (5 bases). The CDR3 has 15 residues. CDR1 is SGHVS and CDR2 is FQNEAQ in the germline V gene. V was trimmed by 3 bases and J by 6 bases, leaving 14 bases between them. The CDR3 DNA sequence: TGTGCCAGCAGCTTGGATGGGAGTACCTCCGGGGAGCTGTTTTTT. Protein: CASSLDGSTSGELFF.

Only one count was recorded for this clone. The V and J genes are TRBV5-1 and TRBJ2-1; 11 nucleotides line up with TRBD2. Germline CDR1 reads SGHRS; CDR2 reads YFSETQ. The CDR3 loop spans 15 amino acids. Trimming took 4 bases from V and 4 from J; bases not matched to a gene: 4. The CDR3 bases are TGCGCCAGCAGCCTGGGACTAGCGGATTACAATGAGCAGTTCTTC. Protein product: CASSLGLADYNEQFF. Supplemented by reference TRBV5-1 and TRBJ2-1, the full variable domain reads KAGVTQTPRYLIKTRGQQVTLSCSPISGHRSVSWYQQTPGQGLQFLFEYFSETQRNKGNFPGRFSGRQFSNSRSEMNVSTLELGDSALYLCASSLGLADYNEQFFGPGTRLTVL.

The chain links TRBV6-5 to TRBJ1-1; TRBD1 matches 7 bases. CDR3 size: 11 residues. Unmatched junction bases numbered 5, after V lost 6 bases and J lost 10 bases. Germline V gives CDR1 MNHEY, CDR2 SVGAGI. The CDR3 DNA follows: TGTGCCAGCAGGTTACCAGGGGGAGCTTTCTTT. This codes for CASRLPGGAFF.

The V call is TRBV4-3, the J call TRBJ2-7; weak D call: TRBD1 (5 bases). CDR3 length: 13 amino acids. Trimming took 3 bases from V and 3 from J, leaving 9 bases between them. CDR1 and CDR2 (germline): LGHNA, YSLEER. As DNA, the CDR3 is TGCGCCAGCAGCCAGGCAGGGCGCTACGAGCAGTACTTC. Translated: CASSQAGRYEQYF.

The chain couples TRBV4-1 to TRBJ2-2, with D possibly being TRBD1 (6 bases). Deletions cut 1 base from V and 1 base from J, with 13 bases between. This CDR3 contains 17 residues. From germline, CDR1 is MGHRA and CDR2 YSYEKL. The CDR3 here is CASSQVRETGNTGELFF. In nucleotides, the CDR3 is TGCGCCAGCAGCCAAGTTCGAGAGACAGGGAACACCGGGGAGCTGTTTTTT.

The gene calls are TRBV4-1 and TRBJ2-2, with 7 positions matching TRBD2. This CDR3 has 18 amino acids. Per the germline V gene, CDR1 is MGHRA and CDR2 is YSYEKL. The ends lost 3 bases at V and 2 bases at J; junction bases unmatched: 12. CDR3 nucleotide sequence: TGCGCCAGCAGCCATACCAGGACTAGGCGGTTTAACACCGGGGAGCTGTTTTTT. Translation: CASSHTRTRRFNTGELFF.

This clone turned up a few times. J is TRBJ2-5 and V is TRBV2, with 7 bases that match TRBD2. Germline V CDR1 and CDR2: SNHLY, FYNNEI. CDR3 length: 15 amino acids. Germline trimming cut 5 bases from V and 4 bases from J; bases unmatched to any gene: 10. The CDR3 coding sequence is TGTGCCAGCAGTTTGGGACCCGGGGAGGGAGAGACCCAGTACTTC. Translation gives CASSLGPGEGETQYF. Full variable domain (rest looked up from reference TRBV2 and TRBJ2-5): EPEVTQTPSHQVTQMGQEVILRCVPISNHLYFYWYRQILGQKVEFLVSFYNNEISEKSEIFDDQFSVERPDGSNFTLKIRSTKLEDSAMYFCASSLGPGEGETQYFGPGTRLLVL.

The chain uses TRBV30 and TRBJ2-7, with D tentatively TRBD1 (6 bases). From germline, CDR1 is GTSNPN and CDR2 SVGIG (reference sequence). The CDR3 extends over 11 amino acids. The germline V and J ends were trimmed by 5 bases and 6 bases, with 11 bases remaining between them. The CDR3 is CAWGGRGEQYF. For the CDR3, the DNA is TGTGCCTGGGGGGGCCGGGGCGAGCAGTACTTC. Full variable domain (rest looked up from reference TRBV30 and TRBJ2-7): SQTIHQWPATLVQPVGSPLSLECTVEGTSNPNLYWYRQAAGRGLQLLFYSVGIGQISSEVPQNLSASRPQDRQFILSSKKLLLSDSGFYLCAWGGRGEQYFGPGTRLTVT.

The V and J genes are TRBV6-6 and TRBJ2-1; D gene uncertain. The CDR3 spans 12 residues. CDR1 MNHNY and CDR2 SVGAGI come from the germline V gene (reference sequence). V dropped 7 bases and J dropped 0 bases, with 4 bases sitting between them. CDR3 DNA: TGTGCCAGCATCTCCTCCTACAATGAGCAGTTCTTC. Its translation: CASISSYNEQFF.

The table lists this clone with a few counts. The CDR3 loop is CASSSSTDTQYF. CDR3 coding DNA: TGTGCCAGCAGCTCTAGCACAGATACGCAGTATTTT. This rearrangement joins TRBV14 to TRBJ2-3; D is uncertain. Germline V lookup: CDR1 SGHDN, CDR2 FVKESK. V lost 5 bases and J 0 bases, leaving 3 bases between the germline ends. The CDR3 has 12 amino acids.

The rearrangement uses TRBV19 and TRBJ1-2, with 7 bases matching TRBD1. The CDR3 totals 15 residues. V lost 7 bases to trimming and J lost 0 bases; unmatched junction nucleotides: 8. Looked up from germline, CDR1 is LNHDA and CDR2 is SQIVND (reference sequence). For the CDR3, the DNA is TGTGCCAGTACTCCCTTCGGACAGGCTAACTATGGCTACACCTTC. It is translated as CASTPFGQANYGYTF.